This TCR beta chain emerged from a study of long-term antiretroviral therapy in people with HIV. Germline lookup yields CDR1 MNHEY and CDR2 SVGAGI. With 5 bases removed from V and 4 bases from J, the gap between germline ends came to 9 bases. The CDR3 covers 14 residues. Samples were assayed with immunoSEQ v3.0 at survey level. Clones were read by immunoSEQ multiplex PCR, and TCRdb kept only the in-frame ones, dropping some. The sample contains under 50,000 clones, around 83% of which appear only once. Specimens carried roughly 0.9-11 million cryopreserved PBMC before DNA extraction. Sequenced material: unsorted PBMCs, taken 3.1 years after starting antiretroviral therapy. The chain carries TRBV6-5 and TRBJ1-6; D is possibly TRBD1 (5 bases). The clonotype was recovered from a woman aged 45-60 years with HIV. The CDR3, as DNA: TGTGCCAGCAGTAGGACACTTTATAATTCACCCCTCCACTTT. It encodes CASSRTLYNSPLHF.